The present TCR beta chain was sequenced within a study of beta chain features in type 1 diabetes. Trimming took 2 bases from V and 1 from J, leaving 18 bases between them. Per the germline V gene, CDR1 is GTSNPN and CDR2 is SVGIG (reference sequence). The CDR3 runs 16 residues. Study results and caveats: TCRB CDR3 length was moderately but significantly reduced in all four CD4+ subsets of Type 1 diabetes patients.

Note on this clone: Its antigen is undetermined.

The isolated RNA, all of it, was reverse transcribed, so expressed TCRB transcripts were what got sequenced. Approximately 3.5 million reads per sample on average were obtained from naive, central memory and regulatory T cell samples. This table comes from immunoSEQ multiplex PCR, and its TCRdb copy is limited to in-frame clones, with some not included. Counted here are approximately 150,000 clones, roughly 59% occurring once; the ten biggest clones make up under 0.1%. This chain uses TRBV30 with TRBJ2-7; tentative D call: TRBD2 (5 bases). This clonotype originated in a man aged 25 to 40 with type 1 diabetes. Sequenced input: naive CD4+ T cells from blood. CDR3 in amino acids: CAWSRRTGRGSYEQYF. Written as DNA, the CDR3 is TGTGCCTGGAGTAGGAGAACGGGAAGAGGGTCCTACGAGCAGTACTTC.